A selection of T cell receptor beta chains follows, all from one sample in a study of cytomegalovirus exposure and HLA in healthy donors. Generated by immunoSEQ multiplex PCR, the TCRdb table keeps only in-frame clones and is missing some. The sample has fewer than 150,000 clones, more than 70% seen once. Sequencing was performed on PBMCs. These TCRs come from a man in his late teens or twenties in good health and CMV-seronegative. CDR3s include the opening cysteine and the closing phenylalanine or tryptophan. D genes are given only for firm matches. For some rows the clone size is stated as once, few or many, or as a class when expanded; others skip it.

V gene	D gene	clone size	J gene	CDR3 protein	CDR3 DNA
TRBV7-7	-	once	TRBJ2-2	CASSIDSLTTGELFF	TGTGCCAGCAGTATCGACTCGTTAACCACCGGGGAGCTGTTTTTT
TRBV11-3	-	-	TRBJ2-7	CASSPPNRQVSYEQYF	TGTGCCAGCAGCCCACCAAATCGTCAGGTCAGTTACGAGCAGTACTTC
TRBV18	-	-	TRBJ2-7	CASSPPWGSRDDFYEQYF	TGTGCCAGCTCACCACCTTGGGGGTCGCGGGACGATTTTTACGAGCAGTACTTC
TRBV18	-	-	TRBJ1-4	CASSPTGADEKLFF	TGTGCCAGCTCACCGACAGGAGCGGATGAAAAACTGTTTTTT
TRBV6-1	-	-	TRBJ1-5	CASSALNQPQHF	TGTGCCAGCAGTGCCCTAAATCAGCCCCAGCATTTT
TRBV7-2	TRBD1	once	TRBJ2-1	CASSWDSQQNNEQFF	TGTGCCAGCAGCTGGGACAGCCAACAGAACAATGAGCAGTTCTTC
TRBV28	TRBD2	-	TRBJ2-1	CASSALTSGSPSYNEQFF	TGTGCCAGCAGTGCCCTTACTAGCGGGAGTCCCTCCTACAATGAGCAGTTCTTC
TRBV4-1	-	-	TRBJ1-4	CASSQNSERANEKLFF	TGCGCCAGCAGCCAAAACTCTGAGAGGGCTAATGAAAAACTGTTTTTT
TRBV5-1	-	few	TRBJ1-1	CASSLSQTANTEAFF	TGCGCCAGCAGCTTGTCCCAGACAGCGAACACTGAAGCTTTCTTT
TRBV4-1	-	once	TRBJ2-7	CASSQGTEQYF	TGCGCCAGCAGCCAGGGGACAGAGCAGTACTTC
TRBV9	-	-	TRBJ1-2	CASSVGPRDGGGYTF	TGTGCCAGCAGCGTCGGTCCCAGGGACGGGGGTGGCTACACCTTC
TRBV6-1	-	once	TRBJ1-2	CASSLGRYGYTF	TGTGCCAGCAGTTTGGGGAGATATGGCTACACCTTC
TRBV28	TRBD2	-	TRBJ2-3	CASSYDSGGGDTQYF	TGTGCCAGCAGCTACGATAGCGGGGGGGGAGATACGCAGTATTTT
TRBV2	TRBD2	-	TRBJ2-3	CARRTSGGLTDTQYF	TGTGCCAGAAGGACTAGCGGGGGCCTCACAGATACGCAGTATTTT
TRBV5-1	TRBD1	-	TRBJ1-2	CASSSVPGQGRGYGYTF	TGCGCCAGCAGCTCGGTCCCGGGACAGGGGCGAGGTTATGGCTACACCTTC
TRBV21-1	-	-	TRBJ1-1	CASSKTGTPEAFF	TGTGCCAGCAGCAAAACAGGGACACCTGAAGCTTTCTTT
TRBV11-2	TRBD1	-	TRBJ2-5	CASSSGQGNQETQYF	TGTGCCAGCAGCTCGGGACAGGGGAACCAAGAGACCCAGTACTTC
TRBV27	-	-	TRBJ2-5	CASSLQGQGETQYF	TGTGCCAGCAGTTTACAGGGGCAGGGGGAGACCCAGTACTTC
TRBV6-1	-	-	TRBJ1-5	CASSDRYLNQPQHF	TGTGCCAGCAGTGACCGCTATCTAAATCAGCCCCAGCATTTT
TRBV11-3	-	-	TRBJ1-2	CASSQRDSYYGYTF	TGTGCCAGCAGCCAACGTGACAGTTACTATGGCTACACCTTC
TRBV4-2	-	-	TRBJ2-2	CASSQGQGANTGELFF	TGTGCCAGCAGCCAAGGGCAGGGCGCGAACACCGGGGAGCTGTTTTTT
TRBV2	TRBD2	few	TRBJ2-1	CASSSTGAGGPYNEQFF	TGTGCCAGCAGCAGCACGGGAGCGGGAGGTCCCTACAATGAGCAGTTCTTC